This T cell receptor (beta chain) was identified in a study of shared clonotypes between healthy human individuals. Study results and limitations: Non-shared clonotypes were found to have lower generation probabilities than the clonotypes that were shared by all four of the sorted-subset donors.

A remark on this clone: Its antigen is currently unknown.

Sequencing was performed with immunoSEQ multiplex PCR; in TCRdb, only in-frame clones are kept and a portion is missing. Of 2 million to 2.5 million clones listed, 93% are singletons. V shed 8 bases and J shed 5 bases, with 18 bases lying between them. This CDR3 contains 15 residues. Germline values: CDR1 MNHEY, CDR2 SVGAGI. This sequence originates from a man between 18 and 35 years old in good health. Some clones in this sample may be carry-over from other donors' samples. The chain carries TRBV6-5 and TRBJ2-2, with D perhaps TRBD1 or TRBD2 (6 bases each). Sample: naive CD4+ T cells from PBMCs. Described subset: CD45RA+ positively selected. The CDR3 nucleotides are TGTGCCAGCTCCGAGCGGGTGGGGACAACCGGGGAGCTGTTTTTT. This translates into CASSERVGTTGELFF.